These T cell receptor beta chains were read from a single sample in a study of CXCR3-negative and CXCR3-positive naive CD8 T cells. TCRdb re-analyzed the 5' RACE reads; it lists each CDR3 protein once, without DNA. Its table lists some 7,000 distinct CDR3 sequences. The material sequenced was naive CXCR3+ CD8+ T cells from blood. These receptors all stem from a human donor in good health. Some clones in this sample may be carry-over from other donors' samples. CDR3s include the opening cysteine and the closing phenylalanine or tryptophan. Clone size appears in some rows only: once, few, many, or a class for an expanded clone.

J | V | size | CDR3
TRBJ2-1 | TRBV3-1 | medium-sized | CASSQVEGEQFF
TRBJ1-2 | TRBV13 | - | CASSSRDRALDGYTF
TRBJ2-1 | TRBV6-5 | - | CATGQPGNEQFF
TRBJ2-1 | TRBV29-1 | - | CSVVKEGRNYNEQFF
TRBJ2-5 | TRBV7-2 | - | CASSVDPHGETQYF
TRBJ2-5 | TRBV29-1 | medium-sized | CSVELAGAGETQYF
TRBJ2-1 | TRBV29-1 | - | CSAGTSGTGQFF
TRBJ1-2 | TRBV6-6 | medium-sized | CASSLPDRGRDGYTF
TRBJ2-1 | TRBV13 | - | CASSDLDNEQFF
TRBJ2-1 | TRBV29-1 | medium-sized | CSVRGLAGVNEQFF
TRBJ1-1 | TRBV29-1 | - | CSVEDRHRGLGTEAFF
TRBJ2-7 | TRBV25-1 | - | CASTDGSYEQYF
TRBJ1-5 | TRBV6-2/TRBV6-3 | medium-sized | CASSFGAYGNQPQHF
TRBJ2-1 | TRBV12-3/TRBV12-4 | medium-sized | CASSLSSAYNEQFF
TRBJ2-7 | TRBV6-6 | medium-sized | CASSFRDSWFEQYF
TRBJ2-7 | TRBV29-1 | medium-sized | CSVEGTGVSYEQYF
TRBJ2-4 | TRBV7-9 | - | CASSLVAVAKNIQYF
TRBJ2-1 | TRBV29-1 | - | CSVPGLYNEQFF
TRBJ2-4 | TRBV6-5 | - | CASSPEGVIQYF
TRBJ1-6 | TRBV5-4 | medium-sized | CASSVRAGLNSPLHF
TRBJ1-1 | TRBV18 | medium-sized | CASSPPGFTEAFF
TRBJ2-4 | TRBV20-1 | medium-sized | CSATGLAGMNIQYF
TRBJ1-5 | TRBV29-1 | medium-sized | CSVRTGCVPSSNQPQHF
TRBJ2-1 | TRBV27 | medium-sized | CASSLGWDEQFF
TRBJ1-1 | TRBV29-1 | - | CSADLHPTEAFF
TRBJ2-2 | TRBV7-9 | - | CASSRDRERTGELFF
TRBJ2-1 | TRBV7-6 | - | CASSLYRGNEQFF
TRBJ2-7 | TRBV11-2 | - | CASSLWGVAYEQYF
TRBJ2-4 | TRBV20-1 | medium-sized | CSARDGGGNIQYF
TRBJ2-3 | TRBV29-1 | medium-sized | CSVEGVIRADTQYF
TRBJ2-5 | TRBV7-9 | medium-sized | CASSSSPGAGQETQYF
TRBJ2-5 | TRBV18 | - | CASSPGTVDQETQYF
TRBJ2-7 | TRBV29-1 | - | CSVEDRAEYEQYF
TRBJ2-5 | TRBV6-2/TRBV6-3 | - | CASRVGASGNQETQYF
TRBJ2-1 | TRBV29-1 | - | CSVVLADYNEQFF
TRBJ2-7 | TRBV20-1 | medium-sized | CSARPLETLTSYEQYF
TRBJ2-2 | TRBV27 | - | CASSLNRNTGELFF
TRBJ2-7 | TRBV20-1 | medium-sized | CSAGGGDTLYEQYF
TRBJ2-3 | TRBV6-5 | - | CASSYPWDTQYF
TRBJ2-7 | TRBV7-9 | medium-sized | CASSFPLTADYEQYF
TRBJ2-3 | TRBV12-3/TRBV12-4 | - | CASSPGVAGVSSRTDTQYF
TRBJ2-2 | TRBV7-9 | - | CASSSALAVNTGELFF
TRBJ2-2 | TRBV29-1 | - | CSVRMTAPNTGELFF
TRBJ1-1 | TRBV13 | - | CASSLVTTGGTEAFF
TRBJ2-1 | TRBV29-1 | - | CSVLRQGANEQFF
TRBJ2-7 | TRBV20-1 | - | CSARDLGLSSYEQYF
TRBJ2-1 | TRBV7-6 | - | CASSLAGSNEQFF
TRBJ2-7 | TRBV28 | - | CASSSGQASYEQYF
TRBJ1-1 | TRBV5-1 | - | CASSLGQGITEAFF
TRBJ1-1 | TRBV7-8 | - | CASSLDRTEAFF
TRBJ2-1 | TRBV5-4 | - | CASGRVNEQFF
TRBJ1-5 | TRBV12-3/TRBV12-4 | - | CASSFLGVQGNQPQHF
TRBJ2-3 | TRBV29-1 | medium-sized | CSVDIGHISTDTQYF
TRBJ2-1 | TRBV29-1 | medium-sized | CSVDLHPRGSYNEQFF
TRBJ1-5 | TRBV6-6 | - | CASSYGRTPDNQPQHF
TRBJ1-2 | TRBV27 | - | CASSPGTGGNGYTF
TRBJ2-1 | TRBV29-1 | medium-sized | CSANYDRGILNEQFF